What follows is one TCR beta chain and its context. As yet, its antigen is unknown. It was with 60 Vbeta and 13 Jbeta primers that the PCR ran. Sequencing was performed with immunoSEQ multiplex PCR; in TCRdb, only in-frame clones are kept and a portion is missing. The table includes some 150,000 clones, about 77% detected once. This record comes from a study of cytomegalovirus exposure and HLA in healthy donors. Study overall: Around 79 million unique TCRs, all from HLA-typed donors, were included in an early release of the data. Researchers found that roughly 80% of 398 genotyped donors fell within the Caucasian-associated ancestry cluster. Whole-study findings and limits: CMV antigen specificity was confirmed in vitro for a few CMV-associated chains.

This CDR3 comprises 12 residues. V shed 10 bases, J shed 8 bases, and the junction held 5 bases outside the gene matches. CDR1 is MNHNS and CDR2 is SASEGT in the germline V gene. The chain couples TRBV6-1 to TRBJ1-6, with TRBD1 matching over 7 bases. This TCR came from a female donor in good health and CMV-seronegative. Sequences were obtained from PBMCs. This CDR3 reads CATSTGHSPLHF. The DNA for the CDR3 is TGTGCCACCTCGACAGGGCATTCACCCCTCCACTTT.